Listed below are T cell receptor beta chains from one sample, sequenced in a study of CD8 T cells in Susac syndrome. A single record per CDR3 protein comes from TCRdb applying MiXCR to the immunoSEQ multiplex PCR reads. The sample gives just under 150,000 distinct CDR3 sequences, approximately 94% of which show up once; 0.065% to 0.1% is in the top ten. The sample comprised CD4+ T cells from PBMCs. The receptors come from a human donor in good health. CDR3s include the opening cysteine and the closing phenylalanine or tryptophan. A D gene is named only where the DNA matches it firmly. Rows may omit the clone size; those that give it use once, few, many or a size class.

CDR3 DNA,CDR3 protein,J gene,V gene,D gene,clone size
TGTGCCAGCAGCTTGGTGTTGGAGATGGGGCAATGGGAGCAGTTCTTC,CASSLVLEMGQWEQFF,TRBJ2-1,TRBV5-6,NA,NA
TGTGCCAGCTCACCAGACGTCCAACACAACTATGGCTACACCTTC,CASSPDVQHNYGYTF,TRBJ1-2,TRBV18,NA,NA
TGTGCCTCCCGTCCGGAGCGGGAGGGCGGGAATGAGCAGTTCTTC,CASRPEREGGNEQFF,TRBJ2-1,TRBV30,TRBD2,once
TGTGCCAGCAGCTTATTTAATCTCGAACTTGCCTACGAGCAGTACTTC,CASSLFNLELAYEQYF,TRBJ2-7,TRBV7-8,NA,NA
TGTGCCAGCAGTTCCGGGACAGGGACTGAAGCTTTCTTT,CASSSGTGTEAFF,TRBJ1-1,TRBV28,TRBD1,NA
TGTGCCAGCAGCCAAGGGGGTGGGCAGGGCAATCAGCCCCAGCATTTT,CASSQGGGQGNQPQHF,TRBJ1-5,TRBV3-1,NA,once
TGTGCCAGCACCCTGTCAGGACAGGGTAGGGACGAGCAGTACTTC,CASTLSGQGRDEQYF,TRBJ2-7,TRBV2,TRBD1,NA
TGCAGTGCGCGGACCGGGGACGGACTCTATGGCTACACCTTC,CSARTGDGLYGYTF,TRBJ1-2,TRBV20-1,NA,NA
TGCAGTGCTGGGGGACCCCCGGAGACCCAGTACTTC,CSAGGPPETQYF,TRBJ2-5,TRBV20-1,NA,NA
TGTGCCAGCAGCCAAGATCACGAGCAGTACTTC,CASSQDHEQYF,TRBJ2-7,TRBV14,NA,few